The present entry profiles one T cell receptor beta chain with its context. Its antigen remains unidentified. CDR1 is MNHEY, CDR2 SMNVEV, per germline (reference sequence). J was trimmed by 2 bases and V by 5 bases; bases with no gene match: 7. The CDR3 consists of 15 residues. The data were obtained in a study of T cell responses to AZD1222 COVID-19 vaccine. Study observations and caveats: Most donors were white British, females outnumbered males, and clonal diversity was possibly underestimated.

Pooled in the analysis were second doses at about 4 or about 12 weeks. TCRdb's table, derived via immunoSEQ multiplex PCR, lists solely in-frame clones and lacks some. The sample shows approximately 110,000 clones, over 80% of them seen only once. This clonotype originated in an adult who received the AZD1222 COVID-19 vaccine. The sample here was peripheral blood, taken 28 days after the second AZD1222 dose. The chain uses TRBV27 and TRBJ2-7, with 9 positions matching TRBD1. The CDR3, as DNA: TGTGCCAGCAGTCCATCCGGACAGGGGACCTACGAGCAGTACTTC. Amino acids: CASSPSGQGTYEQYF.